Below, one T cell receptor beta chain is given with its context. Its antigen is currently unknown. TCRdb reprocessed the 5' RACE reads, with one entry per CDR3 protein and no DNA. This sample contains a few hundred thousand distinct CDR3 sequences. This entry belongs to a study of monozygotic twins with inflammatory bowel disease. This CDR3 region has 14 residues. CDR1 is LGHDT, CDR2 YNNKEL, per germline (reference sequence). Study-wide findings and caveats: Healthy co-twins had higher TCRbeta inverse Simpson diversity than their IBD twins.

Sequencing used blood. The source is a human donor with ulcerative colitis or Crohn's disease, or a healthy co-twin of an affected twin (not recorded which). The J gene is TRBJ2-4, the V gene TRBV3-1; the D call of TRBD1 rests on TCRdb alone, since no DNA is present to check it. The CDR3 region is CASSPSGRKNIQYF.